The 18 T cell receptor beta chains below all came from one sample that was sequenced in a study of cytomegalovirus exposure and HLA in healthy donors (dated by TCRdb to 2017 to 2019). Libraries came from the immunoSEQ multiplex PCR assay. The clones in this table, taken by TCRdb from immuneACCESS, are in-frame only. Not every clone is retained; where verified, under half of the shortfall comes from an unresolved V gene, and the cause of the rest is unknown. This sample lists approximately 65,000 clones; about 91% were detected once. Jointly, the top ten make up just over 3% of the sample. Material for sequencing was PBMCs. These TCRs come from a man aged 18 to 29 in good health and CMV-seronegative.

The V gene is TRBV4-3, the J gene TRBJ2-7, with TRBD2 identical over 8 bases. J was trimmed by 1 base and V by 3 bases; bases with no gene match: 2. CDR3 length: 14 residues. In germline, CDR1 is LGHNA, CDR2 YSLEER. The CDR3 loop reads CASSQGTRSYEQYF. CDR3 nucleotide sequence: TGCGCCAGCAGCCAGGGGACTAGATCCTACGAGCAGTACTTC.

The rearrangement uses TRBV28 and TRBJ2-1; 8 bases agree with TRBD2. After removal of 6 bases from V and 3 bases from J, the junction contained 13 bases not matched to a gene. The CDR3 is made up of 17 amino acids. Germline CDR1 and CDR2: MDHEN and SYDVKM. In DNA form, the CDR3 reads TGTGCCAGCAGCCCGGGGGCGGCTAGCGGGCTCTACAATGAGCAGTTCTTC. It yields the protein CASSPGAASGLYNEQFF.

V is TRBV28 and J is TRBJ2-7; 7 bases agree with TRBD1. Trimming took 7 bases from V and 6 from J; bases not matched to a gene: 9. CDR1 is MDHEN and CDR2 is SYDVKM in the germline V gene. The CDR3 sequence is 13 residues long. The CDR3 sequence: CASIRGTVGEQYF. CDR3 DNA: TGTGCCAGCATTCGAGGGACAGTGGGCGAGCAGTACTTC.

The J gene is TRBJ2-2, the V gene TRBV30, with TRBD2 matching 7 bases. There are 15 residues in the CDR3. V dropped 4 bases and J dropped 7; count of bases not matched to a gene: 12. Germline CDR1 is GTSNPN and CDR2 is SVGIG (reference sequence). The CDR3 protein is CAWKVVGGPNGELFF. CDR3 bases: TGTGCCTGGAAAGTAGTGGGAGGGCCGAACGGGGAGCTGTTTTTT.

The chain uses TRBV28 and TRBJ2-7, with TRBD1 identical over 7 bases. V trimming: 6 bases; J trimming: 6 bases; junction bases outside the gene matches: 11. The CDR3 consists of 14 residues. CDR1 and CDR2 from the germline V gene are MDHEN and SYDVKM. The CDR3: CASSLPGDRAEQYF. The CDR3 coding sequence is TGTGCCAGCAGCCTACCTGGTGACAGGGCCGAGCAGTACTTC.

The J gene is TRBJ1-4, the V gene TRBV6-5; weak D call: TRBD1 (6 bases). Germline V gene lookup returns CDR1 MNHEY and CDR2 SVGAGI. The CDR3 extends over 14 amino acids. Deletions cut 3 bases from V and 8 bases from J, with 13 bases between. The CDR3 here is CASSYWGLGEKLFF. Here the CDR3 DNA reads TGTGCCAGCAGTTATTGGGGGCTGGGAGAAAAACTGTTTTTT.

The gene calls are TRBV5-1 and TRBJ2-3; 7 bases line up with TRBD1. The germline V gene has CDR1 SGHRS and CDR2 YFSETQ. With 4 bases clipped from V and 0 bases from J, the junction kept 8 bases outside the gene matches. This CDR3 has 16 amino acids. The CDR3 loop reads CASSDAGTASTDTQYF. CDR3 sequence (DNA): TGCGCCAGCAGCGATGCCGGGACAGCTAGCACAGATACGCAGTATTTT.

The genes are TRBV7-2 and TRBJ2-7; 9 bases are shared with TRBD2. The CDR3 contains 16 residues. V shed 5 bases and J 1 base; nucleotides not matched to a gene: 9. The germline V gene encodes CDR1 SGHTA and CDR2 FQGNSA. This chain's CDR3 is CASSRGGGHPSYEQYF. In DNA, the CDR3 is TGTGCCAGCAGCCGCGGGGGGGGACATCCTTCCTACGAGCAGTACTTC.

The sample holds a few counts of this clone. The junction departs from germline at one end; a sequencing error may be responsible. The rearrangement links TRBV7-6 to TRBJ2-2, with 10 positions matching TRBD2. Looked up from germline, CDR1 is SGHVS and CDR2 is FNYEAQ. This CDR3 is built from 17 residues. CDR3 nucleotides: TGTGCCAGCAGCCTAGCGGGAGTAGGCATGGTCACCGGGGAGCTGTTTTTT. It translates to CASSLAGVGMVTGELFF.

This rearrangement joins TRBV12-5 to TRBJ1-3; 7 bases match TRBD1. The CDR3 contains 14 residues. V lost 5 bases to trimming and J lost 4 bases; unmatched junction nucleotides: 5. Germline loops: CDR1 LGHNT, CDR2 FRNRAP. The CDR3 protein is CASGDTGAGNTIYF. CDR3 in DNA: TGTGCTAGTGGTGACACAGGGGCCGGAAACACCATATATTTT.

This clone came up once. The chain employs TRBV29-1 and TRBJ1-3; TRBD1 might be the D (5 bases). The CDR3 has 13 residues. Trimming left V 5 bases short and J 1 base short, with 9 bases between. Germline V lookup: CDR1 SQVTM, CDR2 ANQGSEA. The CDR3 sequence: CSVRGESGNTIYF. Here the CDR3 DNA reads TGCAGCGTTCGGGGGGAGTCTGGAAACACCATATATTTT.

The chain is built from TRBV19 and TRBJ2-1; D might be TRBD1 (5 bases). This CDR3 contains 15 residues. Germline V gene sequence: CDR1 LNHDA, CDR2 SQIVND (reference sequence). Trimming took 3 bases from V and 10 from J, leaving 19 bases between them. In DNA, the CDR3 is TGTGCCAGTAGTATCAAAGTGGGGCGCCCCGGGGAGCAGTTCTTC. Translated: CASSIKVGRPGEQFF.

This clone appeared a few times. The rearrangement joins TRBV4-2 to TRBJ1-2; tentatively, D is TRBD1 (6 bases). V was shortened by 0 bases and J by 2 bases, with 7 bases between the two germline ends. Germline lookup yields CDR1 LGHNA and CDR2 YNFKEQ. The CDR3 extends over 14 amino acids. The CDR3 spells CASSQETGNYGYTF. CDR3 DNA: TGTGCCAGCAGCCAAGAGACAGGAAACTATGGCTACACCTTC.

This chain uses TRBV6-1 with TRBJ2-3, with 9 bases identical to TRBD2. In germline, CDR1 is MNHNS, CDR2 SASEGT. The trim removed 2 bases at V and 4 bases at J, leaving 4 bases unmatched. CDR3 length: 15 amino acids. The CDR3 spells CASSELAGGADTQYF. CDR3 coding DNA: TGTGCCAGCAGTGAACTCGCGGGAGGGGCAGATACGCAGTATTTT.

This clone was detected only a few times. J is TRBJ2-1 and V is TRBV5-6; 14 nucleotides align to TRBD2. This CDR3 has 19 residues. Per germline, CDR1 SGHDT and CDR2 YYEEEE. V lost 5 bases, J lost 0 bases, and 10 bases stayed unmatched. CDR3 amino acids: CASRSMGLAGVSSYNEQFF. DNA of the CDR3: TGTGCCAGCAGATCCATGGGACTAGCGGGAGTGAGCTCCTACAATGAGCAGTTCTTC.

V usage is TRBV5-1 and J usage is TRBJ1-1; D gene uncertain. The CDR3 is 14 residues long. Trimming took 4 bases from V and 3 from J, leaving 13 bases between them. The germline CDR1 and CDR2 sequences are SGHRS and YFSETQ. The CDR3 nucleotides read TGCGCCAGCAGCCTGCTAACAGCGGACACTGAAGCTTTCTTT. This sequence encodes CASSLLTADTEAFF. Variable domain in full (rest from reference TRBV5-1 and TRBJ1-1): KAGVTQTPRYLIKTRGQQVTLSCSPISGHRSVSWYQQTPGQGLQFLFEYFSETQRNKGNFPGRFSGRQFSNSRSEMNVSTLELGDSALYLCASSLLTADTEAFFGQGTRLTVV.

The rearrangement uses TRBV28 and TRBJ1-3, with 11 positions matching TRBD1. The CDR3 covers 24 residues. CDR1 is MDHEN, CDR2 SYDVKM, per germline. With V trimmed by 3 bases and J by 0 bases, 25 bases remained unmatched. The CDR3 sequence: CASSFSWGTGGIMDWGSSGNTIYF. CDR3 nucleotides: TGTGCCAGCAGTTTTTCATGGGGGACAGGGGGAATCATGGATTGGGGTTCCTCTGGAAACACCATATATTTT.

The chain joins TRBV9 to TRBJ2-7, with 7 nucleotides matching TRBD2. The CDR3 runs 14 residues. Germline trimming cut 4 bases from V and 2 bases from J; bases unmatched to any gene: 6. CDR1 and CDR2 from the germline V gene are SGDLS and YYNGEE. CDR3 amino acids: CASSPTSFAYEQYF. The CDR3 DNA reads as TGTGCCAGCAGCCCGACTAGCTTCGCCTACGAGCAGTACTTC.